This T cell receptor beta chain was retrieved from a study of T cell responses to AZD1222 COVID-19 vaccine. Germline CDR1 reads LGHDT; CDR2 reads YNNKEL (reference sequence). Losses at the gene ends were 1 base for V and 2 bases for J; bases not matched to a gene: 9. The CDR3 runs to 17 residues. Assay used: immunoSEQ multiplex PCR; TCRdb lists only in-frame clones, some missing. The sample holds fewer than 45,000 clones, approximately 88% seen once. This clone was seen a single time. The clonotype comes from an adult in good health. Here the sequenced sample was peripheral blood, taken on day 0 of AZD1222 vaccination. The gene calls are TRBV3-1 (or the pseudogene TRBV3-2) and TRBJ2-3; 7 bases fit TRBD1. The CDR3 protein is CASSQVLQGPYTDTQYF. CDR3 nucleotides: TGTGCCAGCAGCCAAGTTCTACAGGGGCCTTACACAGATACGCAGTATTTT.